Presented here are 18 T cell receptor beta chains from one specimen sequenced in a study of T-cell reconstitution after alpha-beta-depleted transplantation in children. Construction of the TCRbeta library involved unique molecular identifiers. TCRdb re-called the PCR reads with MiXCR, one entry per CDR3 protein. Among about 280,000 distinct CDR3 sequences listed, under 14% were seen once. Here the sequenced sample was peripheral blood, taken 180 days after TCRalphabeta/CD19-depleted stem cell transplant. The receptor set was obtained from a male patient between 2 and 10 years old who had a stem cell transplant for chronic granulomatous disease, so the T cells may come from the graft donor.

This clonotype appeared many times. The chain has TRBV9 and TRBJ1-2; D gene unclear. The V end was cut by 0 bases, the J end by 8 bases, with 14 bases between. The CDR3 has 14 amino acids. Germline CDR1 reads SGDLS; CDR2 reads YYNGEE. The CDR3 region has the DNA TGTGCCAGCAGCGTAGATGACCGCCCGGGAGGCTACACCTTC. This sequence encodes CASSVDDRPGGYTF.

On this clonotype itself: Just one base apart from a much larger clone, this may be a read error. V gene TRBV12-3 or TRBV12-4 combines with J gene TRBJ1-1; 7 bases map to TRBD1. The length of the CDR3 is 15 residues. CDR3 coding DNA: TGTACCAGCAGTTCCCCGGACAGGTTGAACACTGAAGCTTTCTTT. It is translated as CTSSSPDRLNTEAFF.

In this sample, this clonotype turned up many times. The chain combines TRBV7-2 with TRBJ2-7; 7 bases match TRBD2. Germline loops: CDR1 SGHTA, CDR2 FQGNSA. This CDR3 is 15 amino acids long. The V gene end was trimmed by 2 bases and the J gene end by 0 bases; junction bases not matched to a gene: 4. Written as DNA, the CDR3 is TGTGCCAGCAGCTTATTGGGAGGGACCTCCTACGAGCAGTACTTC. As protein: CASSLLGGTSYEQYF.

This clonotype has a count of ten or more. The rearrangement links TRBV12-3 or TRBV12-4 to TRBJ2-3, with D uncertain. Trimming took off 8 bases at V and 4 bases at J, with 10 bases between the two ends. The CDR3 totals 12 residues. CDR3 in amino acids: CASGFLPDTQYF. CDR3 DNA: TGTGCCAGCGGCTTCCTCCCAGATACGCAGTATTTT.

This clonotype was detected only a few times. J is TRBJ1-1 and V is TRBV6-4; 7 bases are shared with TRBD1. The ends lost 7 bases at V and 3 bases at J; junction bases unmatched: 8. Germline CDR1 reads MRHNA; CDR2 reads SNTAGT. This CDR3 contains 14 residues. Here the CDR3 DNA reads TGTGCCAGCAAAAGGGGGCTCTGGGACACTGAAGCTTTCTTT. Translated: CASKRGLWDTEAFF.

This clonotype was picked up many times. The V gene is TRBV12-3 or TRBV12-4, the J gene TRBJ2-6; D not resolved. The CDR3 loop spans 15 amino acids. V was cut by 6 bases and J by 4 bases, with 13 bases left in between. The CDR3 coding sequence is TGTGCCAGCAGATTCGACACGGGCGGGGCCAACGTCCTGACTTTC. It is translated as CASRFDTGGANVLTF.

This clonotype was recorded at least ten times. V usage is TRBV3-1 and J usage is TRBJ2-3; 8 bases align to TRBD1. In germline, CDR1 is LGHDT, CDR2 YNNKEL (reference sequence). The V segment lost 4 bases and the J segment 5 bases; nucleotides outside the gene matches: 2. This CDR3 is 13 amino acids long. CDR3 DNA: TGTGCCAGCAGCCGACAGGGGATAGATACGCAGTATTTT. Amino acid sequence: CASSRQGIDTQYF.

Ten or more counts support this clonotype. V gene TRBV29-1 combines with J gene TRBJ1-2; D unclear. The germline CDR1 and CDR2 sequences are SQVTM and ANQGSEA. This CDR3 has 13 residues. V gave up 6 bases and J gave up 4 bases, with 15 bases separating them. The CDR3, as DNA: TGCAGCGTGCCCCACACCGGGAGCTATGGCTACACCTTC. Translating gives CSVPHTGSYGYTF.

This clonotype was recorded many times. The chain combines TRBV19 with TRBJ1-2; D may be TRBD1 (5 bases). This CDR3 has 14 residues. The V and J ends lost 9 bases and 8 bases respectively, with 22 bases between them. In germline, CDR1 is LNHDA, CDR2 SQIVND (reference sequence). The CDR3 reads CASRLRGRAPGYTF. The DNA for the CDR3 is TGTGCCAGCCGATTGCGGGGCAGGGCCCCGGGCTACACCTTC.

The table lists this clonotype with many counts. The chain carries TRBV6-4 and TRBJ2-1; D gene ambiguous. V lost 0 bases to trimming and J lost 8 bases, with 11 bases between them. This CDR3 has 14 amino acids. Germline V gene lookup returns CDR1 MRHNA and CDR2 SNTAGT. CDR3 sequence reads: CASSDSATSDEQFF. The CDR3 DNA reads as TGTGCCAGCAGTGACTCGGCCACTTCAGATGAGCAGTTCTTC.

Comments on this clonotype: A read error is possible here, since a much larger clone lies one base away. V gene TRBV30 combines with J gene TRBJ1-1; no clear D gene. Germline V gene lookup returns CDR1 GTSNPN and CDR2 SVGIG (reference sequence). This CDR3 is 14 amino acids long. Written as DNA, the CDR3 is TGTGCCTGGAGTGTACTGCCCTTGAACATTGAAGCTTTCTTT. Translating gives CAWSVLPLNIEAFF.

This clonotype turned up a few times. The CDR3 spells CASSFILAGGPHNEQFF. As DNA, the CDR3 is TGTGCCAGCAGCTTTATACTAGCGGGAGGGCCTCACAATGAGCAGTTCTTC. This chain joins TRBV7-8 and TRBJ2-1, with 13 positions matching TRBD2. The germline gives CDR1 SGHVS, CDR2 FQNEAQ. V lost 3 bases, J lost 5 bases, and 7 bases stayed unmatched. The CDR3 length is 17 residues.

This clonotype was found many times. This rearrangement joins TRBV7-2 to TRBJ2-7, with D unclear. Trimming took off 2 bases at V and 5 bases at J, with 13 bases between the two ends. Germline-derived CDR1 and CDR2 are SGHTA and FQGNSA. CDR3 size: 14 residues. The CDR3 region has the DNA TGTGCCAGCAGCTTAACCGACCCATTCGACGAGCAGTACTTC. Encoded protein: CASSLTDPFDEQYF.

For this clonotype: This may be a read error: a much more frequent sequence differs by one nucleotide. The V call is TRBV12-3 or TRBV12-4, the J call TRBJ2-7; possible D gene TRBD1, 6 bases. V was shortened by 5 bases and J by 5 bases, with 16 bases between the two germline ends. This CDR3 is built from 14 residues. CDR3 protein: CASSVRDNSHEQYF. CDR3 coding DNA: TGTGCCAGCAGTGTCCGGGACAACAGTCACGAGCAGTACTTC.

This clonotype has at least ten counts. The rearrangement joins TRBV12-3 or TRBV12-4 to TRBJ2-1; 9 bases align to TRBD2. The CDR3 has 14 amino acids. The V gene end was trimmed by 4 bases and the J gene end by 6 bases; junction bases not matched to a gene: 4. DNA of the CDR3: TGTGCCAGCAGTTCCGGACTAGCGATCAATGAGCAGTTCTTC. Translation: CASSSGLAINEQFF.

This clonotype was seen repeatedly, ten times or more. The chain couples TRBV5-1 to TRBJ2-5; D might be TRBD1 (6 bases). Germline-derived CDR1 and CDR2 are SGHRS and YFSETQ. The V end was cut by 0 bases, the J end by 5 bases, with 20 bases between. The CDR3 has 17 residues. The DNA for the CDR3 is TGCGCCAGCAGCTTGGGGATCCGGGACACAGTCGGGGAGACCCAGTACTTC. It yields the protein CASSLGIRDTVGETQYF.

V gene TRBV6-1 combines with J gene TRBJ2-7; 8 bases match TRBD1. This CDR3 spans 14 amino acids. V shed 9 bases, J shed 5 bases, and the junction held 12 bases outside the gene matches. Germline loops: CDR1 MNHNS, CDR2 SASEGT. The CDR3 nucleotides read TGTGCCAGTTCCAGGGGGCTGAGTGGGGACGAGCAGTACTTC. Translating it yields CASSRGLSGDEQYF.

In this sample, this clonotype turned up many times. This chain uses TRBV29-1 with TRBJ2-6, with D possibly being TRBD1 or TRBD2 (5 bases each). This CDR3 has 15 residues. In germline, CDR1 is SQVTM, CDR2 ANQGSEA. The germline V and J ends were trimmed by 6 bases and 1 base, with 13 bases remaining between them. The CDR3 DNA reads TGCAGCGTATCGGGACGGCTGTCTGGGGCCAACGTCCTGACTTTC. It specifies CSVSGRLSGANVLTF.